The 26 T cell receptor beta chains listed next were all sequenced from one sample in a study of PD-1 blockade in classical Hodgkin lymphoma. Using immunoSEQ multiplex PCR, the repertoire was profiled, and TCRdb retains in-frame clones only, with some absent. The data show tens of thousands of clones, 80% to 90% seen once. Relapses following autologous stem cell transplantation were seen in all patients, with brentuximab vedotin exposure varying. Material: peripheral blood mononuclear cells (PBMCs), obtained at baseline. The receptors derive from a human donor with classical Hodgkin lymphoma.

V gene TRBV10-3 combines with J gene TRBJ1-4; D is unresolved. V lost 0 bases and J lost 7, with 3 bases in between. The CDR3 is 12 amino acids. CDR1 and CDR2 from the germline V gene are ENHRY and SYGVKD. The CDR3 bases are TGTGCCATCAGTGAGTCTCGTGAAAAACTGTTTTTT. Amino acid sequence: CAISESREKLFF.

This chain links TRBV28 with TRBJ2-3; 9 bases are shared with TRBD2. CDR1 is MDHEN, CDR2 SYDVKM, per germline. Trimming cost V 6 bases and J 9 bases; bases outside gene matches: 13. The CDR3 totals 15 residues. The CDR3 DNA follows: TGTGCCAGCAGCCGCGAGGGCGGGGGGGCCAGGACGCAGTATTTT. It is translated as CASSREGGGARTQYF. The full variable domain, with the rest looked up from reference TRBV28 and TRBJ2-3, is DVKVTQSSRYLVKRTGEKVFLECVQDMDHENMFWYRQDPGLGLRLIYFSYDVKMKEKGDIPEGYSVSREKKERFSLILESASTNQTSMYLCASSREGGGARTQYFGPGTRLTVL.

The chain couples TRBV27 to TRBJ2-7; D possibly corresponds to TRBD1 (6 bases). The CDR3 contains 14 residues. In germline, CDR1 is MNHEY, CDR2 SMNVEV (reference sequence). The V gene lost 7 bases and the J gene lost 4 bases, with 17 bases spanning the gap. CDR3 nucleotides: TGTGCCAGCACCCAGACAGGATACAATTACGAGCAGTACTTC. This translates into CASTQTGYNYEQYF.

The chain is built from TRBV5-4 and TRBJ2-3; 9 bases match TRBD1. V lost 2 bases and J lost 1; bases outside the gene matches: 2. Germline V gene lookup returns CDR1 SGHNT and CDR2 YYREEE (reference sequence). The CDR3 has 15 residues. The CDR3 DNA sequence: TGTGCCAGCAGCTTCCGGACAGGGGGCACAGATACGCAGTATTTT. This encodes CASSFRTGGTDTQYF.

The rearrangement uses TRBV6-1 and TRBJ1-5, with 7 bases fitting TRBD1. V was clipped by 8 bases and J by 2 bases; unmatched bases: 9. The CDR3 spans 15 residues. Germline V gene data show CDR1 as MNHNS and CDR2 as SASEGT. CDR3 region: CASGEGAGGNQPQHF. CDR3 nucleotide sequence: TGTGCCAGCGGGGAGGGGGCGGGAGGCAATCAGCCCCAGCATTTT.

The gene calls are TRBV9 and TRBJ1-6, with TRBD1 matching 7 bases. CDR1 is SGDLS and CDR2 is YYNGEE in the germline V gene. The CDR3 is made up of 14 amino acids. After removal of 2 bases from V and 9 bases from J, the junction contained 5 bases not matched to a gene. CDR3 amino acids: CASSVGQDGSPLHF. Written as DNA, the CDR3 is TGTGCCAGCAGCGTTGGACAGGATGGTTCACCCCTCCACTTT. Full variable domain (rest looked up from reference TRBV9 and TRBJ1-6): DSGVTQTPKHLITATGQRVTLRCSPRSGDLSVYWYQQSLDQGLQFLIQYYNGEERAKGNILERFSAQQFPDLHSELNLSSLELGDSALYFCASSVGQDGSPLHFGNGTRLTVT.

A note on this clone: Other DNA sequences in the same sample also yield this CDR3. V and J are TRBV5-1 and TRBJ1-1; tentatively, D is TRBD1 (5 bases). CDR1 is SGHRS, CDR2 YFSETQ, per germline. V lost 0 bases and J lost 0, with 9 bases in between. The CDR3 extends over 15 amino acids. CDR3 region: CASSLGDRLNTEAFF. CDR3 sequence (DNA): TGCGCCAGCAGCTTGGGTGACAGATTGAACACTGAAGCTTTCTTT.

V gene TRBV5-1 combines with J gene TRBJ1-1; D is perhaps TRBD1 (6 bases). The CDR3 consists of 15 residues. Looked up from germline, CDR1 is SGHRS and CDR2 is YFSETQ. The ends were cut back, 4 bases at V and 6 bases at J, with 19 bases in the middle. CDR3 bases: TGCGCCAGCAGCCCTCTGGGTAGGGGGGTCCCTGAAGCTTTCTTT. Its translation is CASSPLGRGVPEAFF.

This chain uses TRBV6-6 with TRBJ1-2; 8 bases are shared with TRBD1. This CDR3 has 15 amino acids. J gave up 8 bases and V 3 bases, and 11 bases lay outside the gene matches. Looked up from germline, CDR1 is MNHNY and CDR2 is SVGAGI (reference sequence). CDR3: CASSYGQGPRGGYTF. CDR3 sequence (DNA): TGTGCCAGCAGTTATGGACAGGGCCCTCGGGGGGGCTACACCTTC.

The CDR3 here is CASSIEKKQPQHF. The CDR3 DNA sequence: TGTGCCAGTAGTATAGAAAAGAAGCAGCCCCAGCATTTT. J is TRBJ1-5 and V is TRBV19; the D is unclear. V lost 0 bases and J lost 7, with 7 bases in between. The CDR3 is 13 amino acids. Germline loops: CDR1 LNHDA, CDR2 SQIVND (reference sequence).

V and J are TRBV13 and TRBJ2-5, with unresolved D. The V and J ends lost 5 bases and 1 base respectively, with 8 bases between them. Germline CDR1 PRHDT, CDR2 FYEKMQ (reference sequence). This CDR3 is built from 13 residues. The CDR3 DNA follows: TGTGCCAGCAGCCCATACGCCCAAGAGACCCAGTACTTC. The encoded protein is CASSPYAQETQYF. The variable domain in full, with the rest retrieved from reference TRBV13 and TRBJ2-5, is AAGVIQSPRHLIKEKRETATLKCYPIPRHDTVYWYQQGPGQDPQFLISFYEKMQSDKGSIPDRFSAQQFSDYHSELNMSSLELGDSALYFCASSPYAQETQYFGPGTRLLVL.

This clone was seen more than once but under ten times. This chain links TRBV6-6 with TRBJ1-1; a weak D match, TRBD1 (5 bases). This CDR3 is 13 amino acids long. CDR1 and CDR2 (germline): MNHNY, SVGAGI (reference sequence). Between the trimmed V and J ends, which lost 7 bases and 2 bases, there was a span of 11 bases. CDR3 amino acids: CASIGGSNTEAFF. CDR3 nucleotides: TGTGCCAGCATCGGGGGAAGCAACACTGAAGCTTTCTTT.

This chain connects TRBV6-5 to TRBJ1-1; D unresolved. CDR1 and CDR2 (germline): MNHEY, SVGAGI. V was cut by 5 bases and J by 4 bases, with 11 bases left in between. This CDR3 is built from 13 residues. This CDR3 reads CASSTNGVTEAFF. The CDR3 DNA is TGTGCCAGCAGTACCAATGGGGTCACTGAAGCTTTCTTT.

J is TRBJ2-3 and V is TRBV7-2; tentative D call: TRBD1 (6 bases). V was shortened by 3 bases and J by 0 bases, with 13 bases between the two germline ends. Germline CDR1 and CDR2: SGHTA and FQGNSA. The CDR3 runs to 16 residues. CDR3 bases: TGTGCCAGCAGCTTGTTTTCAGGGGCGAGCACAGATACGCAGTATTTT. This codes for CASSLFSGASTDTQYF. Full variable domain (outside the CDR3, taken from reference TRBV7-2 and TRBJ2-3): GAGVSQSPSNKVTEKGKDVELRCDPISGHTALYWYRQSLGQGLEFLIYFQGNSAPDKSGLPSDRFSAERTGGSVSTLTIQRTQQEDSAVYLCASSLFSGASTDTQYFGPGTRLTVL.

A few counts support this clone. J is TRBJ2-1 and V is TRBV27, with D unclear. The CDR3 has 14 residues. With 8 bases removed from V and 8 bases from J, the gap between germline ends came to 19 bases. From germline, CDR1 is MNHEY and CDR2 SMNVEV (reference sequence). The CDR3 DNA is TGTGCCAGCCTTCCGTCGGCAGGATGGCATGAGCAGTTCTTC. It codes for CASLPSAGWHEQFF.

This rearrangement joins TRBV27 to TRBJ2-7, with 10 bases matching TRBD1. This CDR3 spans 14 amino acids. V lost 8 bases, J lost 6 bases, and 10 bases stayed unmatched. Germline V gene data show CDR1 as MNHEY and CDR2 as SMNVEV (reference sequence). The CDR3 sequence is CASETRTGGVEQYF. CDR3 in DNA: TGTGCCAGCGAGACTAGGACAGGGGGGGTCGAGCAGTACTTC.

DNA of the CDR3: TGTGCCAGCAGCGGACTAGCGGGGGGGTCAGATACGCAGTATTTT. Translation: CASSGLAGGSDTQYF. The chain uses TRBV6-5 and TRBJ2-3; 15 bases map to TRBD2. Germline loops: CDR1 MNHEY, CDR2 SVGAGI. With 6 bases clipped from V and 4 bases from J, the junction kept 2 bases outside the gene matches. This CDR3 has 15 residues.

The chain links TRBV4-2 to TRBJ1-2, with a weak D call TRBD1 (5 bases). The CDR3 totals 14 residues. V lost 0 bases and J lost 3, with 8 bases in between. The germline V gene has CDR1 LGHNA and CDR2 YNFKEQ. Here the CDR3 DNA reads TGTGCCAGCAGCCAAGATAGAGGGGACTATGGCTACACCTTC. Translating it yields CASSQDRGDYGYTF.

The genes are TRBV7-8 and TRBJ2-3, with D tentatively TRBD1 or TRBD2 (5 bases each). CDR3 length equals 18 residues. Germline V gene lookup returns CDR1 SGHVS and CDR2 FQNEAQ. Trimming cost V 3 bases and J 1 base, with 20 bases left between them. The chain's CDR3 is CASSFRDPSRRRTDTQYF. In nucleotides, the CDR3 is TGTGCCAGCAGCTTTAGGGACCCCTCGCGCCGGCGCACAGATACGCAGTATTTT.

The V and J genes are TRBV27 and TRBJ1-1; the match to TRBD1 covers 7 bases. Per germline, CDR1 MNHEY and CDR2 SMNVEV (reference sequence). V was clipped by 3 bases and J by 5 bases; unmatched bases: 12. The CDR3 contains 16 residues. The CDR3 loop is CASSFGGTEGATEAFF. Here the CDR3 DNA reads TGTGCCAGCAGTTTTGGAGGGACAGAGGGGGCGACTGAAGCTTTCTTT.

The rearrangement joins TRBV27 to TRBJ1-6; the match to TRBD1 covers 8 bases. The V gene's germline CDR1 is MNHEY and CDR2 SMNVEV (reference sequence). Losses at the gene ends were 5 bases for V and 14 bases for J; bases not matched to a gene: 8. This CDR3 has 13 amino acids. This chain's CDR3 is CASSLEQGATLHF. CDR3 nucleotides: TGTGCCAGCAGTCTGGAGCAGGGGGCGACCCTCCACTTT.

The rearrangement uses TRBV11-2 and TRBJ1-4, with a weak D call TRBD1 (5 bases). The germline V gene encodes CDR1 SGHAT and CDR2 FQNNGV. The CDR3 covers 16 residues. The germline V and J ends were trimmed by 1 base and 7 bases, with 16 bases remaining between them. The CDR3: CASSLGQGREGEKLFF. The CDR3 DNA is TGTGCCAGCAGCTTAGGGCAGGGACGAGAAGGTGAAAAACTGTTTTTT.

The rearrangement joins TRBV10-3 to TRBJ1-2; unclear D gene. Trimming took off 4 bases at V and 4 bases at J, with 13 bases between the two ends. This CDR3 has 14 amino acids. Germline loops: CDR1 ENHRY, CDR2 SYGVKD. CDR3 bases: TGTGCCATCAGTGGTGGGGAGAGCGGCTATGGCTACACCTTC. The encoded protein is CAISGGESGYGYTF.

The V call is TRBV10-1, the J call TRBJ2-7; TRBD1 is a possible D gene (6 bases). The CDR3 contains 13 residues. Trimming removed 8 bases from V and 2 bases from J, with 13 bases in between. Germline assignment: CDR1 WNHNN and CDR2 SYGVQD (reference sequence). The DNA of the CDR3 is TGCGCCAGCTCACCGACAGGAACCTACGAGCAGTACTTC. Encoded protein: CASSPTGTYEQYF.

The chain joins TRBV18 to TRBJ1-2; 7 positions match TRBD1. V gave up 2 bases and J gave up 3 bases; unmatched junction bases: 6. The CDR3 has 15 residues. CDR1 KGHSH and CDR2 LQKENI come from the germline V gene. CDR3 loop: CASSPARGLYYGYTF. The CDR3, as DNA: TGTGCCAGCTCACCAGCGAGGGGGCTCTACTATGGCTACACCTTC.

Only one count was recorded for this clone. The genes are TRBV11-2 and TRBJ2-1; D unresolved. The V gene's germline CDR1 is SGHAT and CDR2 FQNNGV. The CDR3 is 11 residues long. Trimming removed 5 bases at V and 7 bases at J, with 6 bases between. The CDR3 DNA sequence: TGTGCCAGCAGCATCCTTAATGAGCAGTTCTTC. This translates into CASSILNEQFF.